The 10 T cell receptor beta chains in this list originate from one sample, sequenced in a study of CD8+CD57+ T cells in acquired aplastic anemia. It was genomic DNA that served as the template for profiling TCR beta VDJ and CDR3. Each CDR3 protein gets one entry after TCRdb re-called the reads with MiXCR. The repertoire holds about 180,000 distinct CDR3 sequences, roughly 50% seen once, with 1.8% in the top ten. The sequenced patients had an expansion of CD8+CD57+ cells seen by flow cytometry. Material: sorted CD4+, CD8+, or CD8+CD57+ T cells (not recorded which) from PBMCs. The origin of the receptors is a human donor with aplastic anemia.

This chain connects TRBV2 to TRBJ1-6; 9 bases match TRBD1. CDR1 SNHLY and CDR2 FYNNEI come from the germline V gene. V shed 4 bases and J 9 bases; nucleotides not matched to a gene: 7. There are 15 residues in the CDR3. The CDR3, as DNA: TGTGCCAGCAGTGGGAGGGACAGGGAAACTTCACCCCTCCACTTT. Its protein product is CASSGRDRETSPLHF.

The chain links TRBV15 to TRBJ2-5; perhaps TRBD1 as D (6 bases). Germline V gives CDR1 LNHNV, CDR2 YYDKDF (reference sequence). CDR3 length equals 16 residues. Trimming took off 3 bases at V and 4 bases at J, with 18 bases between the two ends. The CDR3 DNA sequence: TGTGCCACCAGCAGTCTCCTACAGGGCGAGAGAGAGACCCAGTACTTC. This encodes CATSSLLQGERETQYF. The full variable domain, with the rest looked up from reference TRBV15 and TRBJ2-5, is DAMVIQNPRYQVTQFGKPVTLSCSQTLNHNVMYWYQQKSSQAPKLLFHYYDKDFNNEADTPDNFQSRRPNTSFCFLDIRSPGLGDTAMYLCATSSLLQGERETQYFGPGTRLLVL.

This chain uses TRBV7-9 with TRBJ1-1, with D uncertain. Trimming cost V 6 bases and J 3 bases, with 14 bases left between them. This CDR3 is 14 amino acids long. CDR1 and CDR2 (germline): SEHNR, FQNEAQ (reference sequence). For the CDR3, the DNA is TGTGCCAGCAGTCATGCGCCAAGAGACACTGAAGCTTTCTTT. The encoded protein is CASSHAPRDTEAFF.

J is TRBJ2-7 and V is TRBV29-1, with TRBD1 matching over 7 bases. The CDR3 spans 12 residues. The germline gives CDR1 SQVTM, CDR2 ANQGSEA. J gave up 2 bases and V 4 bases, and 2 bases lay outside the gene matches. The CDR3 loop is CSVGDRAYEQYF. The CDR3 nucleotides read TGCAGCGTTGGGGACAGAGCCTACGAGCAGTACTTC.

The rearrangement uses TRBV6-1 and TRBJ1-2, with a weak D call TRBD1 (5 bases). V was trimmed by 7 bases and J by 6 bases, leaving 18 bases between them. CDR3 length: 14 residues. Germline values: CDR1 MNHNS, CDR2 SASEGT. The CDR3: CASISGRAMDGYTF. DNA of the CDR3: TGTGCCAGCATTAGCGGCAGGGCTATGGATGGCTACACCTTC.

This clonotype was counted a few times. V gene TRBV24-1 combines with J gene TRBJ2-7, with 8 positions matching TRBD1. CDR3 size: 16 residues. V trimming: 5 bases; J trimming: 6 bases; junction bases outside the gene matches: 14. Germline CDR1 KGHDR, CDR2 SFDVKD. CDR3 loop: CATSGASRGPLSEQYF. CDR3 nucleotide sequence: TGTGCCACCAGTGGGGCCAGCAGGGGGCCCCTCTCCGAGCAGTACTTC.

There are many counts of this clonotype. J is TRBJ2-7 and V is TRBV29-1; D might be TRBD1 or TRBD2, each matching 5 bases. V was shortened by 5 bases and J by 2 bases, with 16 bases between the two germline ends. Germline CDR1 is SQVTM and CDR2 is ANQGSEA. The CDR3 sequence is 14 residues long. In nucleotides, the CDR3 is TGCAGCGTTTATGTGGGGGTAGATACCTACGAGCAGTACTTC. Its protein is CSVYVGVDTYEQYF.

The CDR3 DNA sequence: TGTGCTAGTGGTTCCGGGTCTCGGGCGTCTTCACCCCTCCACTTT. Amino acid sequence: CASGSGSRASSPLHF. The chain joins TRBV12-5 to TRBJ1-6, with no clear D. V was clipped by 4 bases and J by 9 bases, with 16 bases between them. The length of the CDR3 is 15 residues. In germline, CDR1 is LGHNT, CDR2 FRNRAP.

The chain combines TRBV6-5 with TRBJ2-3; no firm D call. Germline loops: CDR1 MNHEY, CDR2 SVGAGI. The CDR3 spans 15 residues. The germline V and J ends were trimmed by 0 bases and 2 bases, with 9 bases remaining between them. CDR3 region: CASSYSTHSTDTQYF. CDR3 bases: TGTGCCAGCAGTTACTCGACGCATTCCACAGATACGCAGTATTTT.

This clonotype was seen ten or more times. This chain uses TRBV4-3 with TRBJ1-5; 7 bases line up with TRBD1. This CDR3 has 15 residues. Germline V lookup: CDR1 LGHNA, CDR2 YSLEER. V dropped 4 bases and J dropped 0; count of bases not matched to a gene: 3. CDR3: CASSPDRYSNQPQHF. The CDR3 DNA sequence: TGCGCCAGCAGCCCGGACAGGTATAGCAATCAGCCCCAGCATTTT.